The 14 T cell receptor beta chains listed next were all sequenced from one sample in a study of identical twins. MiXCR was run by TCRdb on the 5' RACE reads, yielding one entry per CDR3 protein. The sample lists hundreds of thousands of distinct CDR3 sequences, approximately 13% occurring once. These sequences were also reported in another study, on yellow fever vaccine responses in identical twins.

The sample comprised PBMCs. Source of these receptors: a woman between 18 and 29 years old in good health.

V is TRBV9 and J is TRBJ1-3, with TRBD1 matching 10 bases. The CDR3 runs to 18 residues. Germline V gene lookup returns CDR1 SGDLS and CDR2 YYNGEE. With 4 bases clipped from V and 0 bases from J, the junction kept 10 bases outside the gene matches. In nucleotides, the CDR3 is TGTGCCAGCAGCACGATGTCGGGACAGGGGTTCTCTGGAAACACCATATATTTT. Its translation is CASSTMSGQGFSGNTIYF.

The rearrangement joins TRBV6-1 to TRBJ2-3, with 7 positions matching TRBD2. Germline V gives CDR1 MNHNS, CDR2 SASEGT. J gave up 1 base and V 6 bases, and 10 bases lay outside the gene matches. The CDR3 sequence is 16 residues long. CDR3 in amino acids: CASRRTGGWGTDTQYF. CDR3 coding DNA: TGTGCCAGCAGGCGCACCGGGGGGTGGGGCACAGATACGCAGTATTTT.

This chain uses TRBV7-9 with TRBJ2-2; 10 nucleotides match TRBD2. The V segment lost 5 bases and the J segment 0 bases; nucleotides outside the gene matches: 6. The germline CDR1 and CDR2 sequences are SEHNR and FQNEAQ (reference sequence). The CDR3 covers 17 residues. In nucleotides, the CDR3 is TGTGCCAGCAGCCCGTCTAGCGGGGGCCCGAACACCGGGGAGCTGTTTTTT. Its protein product is CASSPSSGGPNTGELFF.

The genes are TRBV5-1 and TRBJ2-1, with TRBD2 identical over 8 bases. The CDR3 totals 15 residues. Per germline, CDR1 SGHRS and CDR2 YFSETQ. The ends lost 2 bases at V and 3 bases at J; junction bases unmatched: 4. CDR3 sequence reads: CASSFTGTSYNEQFF. In DNA form, the CDR3 reads TGCGCCAGCAGCTTCACCGGGACTAGCTACAATGAGCAGTTCTTC. The full variable domain, rest sourced from reference TRBV5-1 and TRBJ2-1, is KAGVTQTPRYLIKTRGQQVTLSCSPISGHRSVSWYQQTPGQGLQFLFEYFSETQRNKGNFPGRFSGRQFSNSRSEMNVSTLELGDSALYLCASSFTGTSYNEQFFGPGTRLTVL.

CDR3 DNA sequence: TGTGCCAGCAGTCCTATGGATGGCTACACCTTC. Translating gives CASSPMDGYTF. The V call is TRBV7-9, the J call TRBJ1-2; D is unresolved. This CDR3 contains 11 residues. Germline CDR1 and CDR2: SEHNR and FQNEAQ (reference sequence). V was clipped by 6 bases and J by 6 bases, with 8 bases between them.

V usage is TRBV6-1 and J usage is TRBJ2-2; tentatively, D is TRBD2 (6 bases). The CDR3 has 14 amino acids. Germline values: CDR1 MNHNS, CDR2 SASEGT. With 6 bases removed from V and 7 bases from J, the gap between germline ends came to 15 bases. CDR3 in DNA: TGTGCCAGCAGGCTACAGGAGGAGGGCGGGGAGCTGTTTTTT. This translates into CASRLQEEGGELFF.

The chain carries TRBV10-3 and TRBJ1-5; D is possibly TRBD1 (6 bases). V dropped 0 bases and J dropped 4 bases, with 16 bases sitting between them. This CDR3 has 17 amino acids. Germline V gives CDR1 ENHRY, CDR2 SYGVKD. The CDR3 protein is CAISESFRGGGNQPQHF. CDR3 nucleotides: TGTGCCATCAGTGAGTCGTTTAGGGGGGGCGGGAATCAGCCCCAGCATTTT.

The sample holds a few counts of this clonotype. This chain joins TRBV7-8 and TRBJ2-4; D is perhaps TRBD1 (7 bases). Germline V gives CDR1 SGHVS, CDR2 FQNEAQ. Trimming shortened V by 3 bases and J by 0 bases, and 18 bases separated the two germline ends. This CDR3 has 18 amino acids. CDR3 DNA sequence: TGTGCCAGCAGCTTGGGGGGACAGATTCCTCTAGCCAAAAACATTCAGTACTTC. Translating gives CASSLGGQIPLAKNIQYF. The whole variable domain, filled in from reference TRBV7-8 and TRBJ2-4, reads GAGVSQSPRYKVAKRGQDVALRCDPISGHVSLFWYQQALGQGPEFLTYFQNEAQLDKSGLPSDRFFAERPEGSVSTLKIQRTQQEDSAVYLCASSLGGQIPLAKNIQYFGAGTRLSVL.

This clonotype occurred a few times. The genes are TRBV25-1 and TRBJ2-7; D remains unclear. Trimming took off 6 bases at V and 2 bases at J, with 8 bases between the two ends. Germline V lookup: CDR1 MGHDK, CDR2 SYGVNS. The CDR3 totals 12 residues. CDR3 nucleotide sequence: TGTGCCAGCAGCGACAACGCCTACGAGCAGTACTTC. Protein product: CASSDNAYEQYF.

This clonotype was picked up a small number of times. This chain's CDR3 is CSARGSAGEANVLTF. CDR3 bases: TGCAGTGCGAGGGGTTCCGCTGGCGAGGCCAACGTCCTGACTTTC. The chain carries TRBV20-1 and TRBJ2-6, with D perhaps TRBD1 or TRBD2 (5 bases each). V lost 6 bases and J lost 6, with 18 bases in between. This CDR3 is 15 amino acids long. Looked up from germline, CDR1 is DFQATT and CDR2 is SNEGSKA (reference sequence).

This clonotype showed up just a few times. The chain carries TRBV12-3 or TRBV12-4 and TRBJ1-3, with D tentatively TRBD1 (6 bases). This CDR3 spans 14 amino acids. The V and J ends lost 10 bases and 0 bases respectively, with 13 bases between them. CDR3 coding DNA: TGTGCCACCACCCGACAGGACTCTGGAAACACCATATATTTT. Residues: CATTRQDSGNTIYF.

This chain connects TRBV12-3 or TRBV12-4 to TRBJ2-7, with D tentatively TRBD2 (6 bases). CDR3 size: 13 residues. V was clipped by 3 bases and J by 3 bases, with 9 bases between them. CDR3 loop: CASSFAGIYEQYF. The CDR3 region has the DNA TGTGCCAGCAGTTTTGCGGGAATCTACGAGCAGTACTTC.

This clonotype was recorded a few times. V usage is TRBV29-1 and J usage is TRBJ2-7; D remains ambiguous. The V gene lost 5 bases and the J gene lost 7 bases, with 12 bases spanning the gap. The CDR3 has 11 residues. Per the germline V gene, CDR1 is SQVTM and CDR2 is ANQGSEA. The CDR3 is CSVTVSPEQYF. For the CDR3, the DNA is TGCAGCGTTACGGTGTCGCCGGAGCAGTACTTC.

This clonotype was seen repeatedly, ten times or more. The V and J genes are TRBV12-3 or TRBV12-4 and TRBJ2-1, with D uncertain. This CDR3 comprises 15 residues. V lost 5 bases to trimming and J lost 5 bases, with 16 bases between them. This CDR3 is CASSPREPFDNEQFF. CDR3 bases: TGTGCCAGCAGTCCAAGGGAACCTTTCGACAATGAGCAGTTCTTC.